Following are 10 T cell receptor beta chains from one sample sequenced in a study of CD8 T cells in ankylosing spondylitis. TCRdb recomputed calls from the 5' RACE reads with MiXCR, one row per CDR3 protein. The sample has under 400,000 distinct CDR3 sequences; roughly 11% are singletons. The sequencing sample was made of blood, either unsorted or a sorted T cell fraction (not recorded which). These receptor sequences come from a female donor with ankylosing spondylitis or in good health (not recorded which).

This clonotype was counted ten times or more. The chain is built from TRBV29-1 and TRBJ2-1; D is possibly TRBD2 (5 bases). The CDR3 loop spans 13 amino acids. CDR1 and CDR2 from the germline V gene are SQVTM and ANQGSEA. V lost 5 bases and J 3 bases, leaving 11 bases between the germline ends. The CDR3 DNA reads TGCAGCGTTCGAGACGGGGTCTACAATGAGCAGTTCTTC. Encoded protein: CSVRDGVYNEQFF.

Ten or more counts support this clonotype. CDR3 nucleotides: TGTGCCAGCAGAAGAAAAACAGAAACGGGTTACACCGGGGAGCTGTTTTTT. Translating it yields CASRRKTETGYTGELFF. This chain links TRBV7-8 with TRBJ2-2; no reliable D call. Germline V gene data show CDR1 as SGHVS and CDR2 as FQNEAQ. The CDR3 has 17 amino acids. The V gene lost 6 bases and the J gene lost 3 bases, with 20 bases spanning the gap.

At least ten counts were recorded for this clonotype. The chain combines TRBV4-1 with TRBJ1-6, with TRBD1 as a possible D gene (6 bases). CDR3 length: 16 amino acids. Germline CDR1 MGHRA, CDR2 YSYEKL. Trimming stripped 6 bases from V and 10 bases from J, with 22 bases between. The CDR3 region has the DNA TGCGCCAGCAGATCTCCCGGGACAAGGGAGGACTCACCCCTCCACTTT. This sequence encodes CASRSPGTREDSPLHF.

The chain has TRBV19 and TRBJ1-2, with D maybe TRBD1 (6 bases). The CDR3 contains 15 residues. Germline V gene data show CDR1 as LNHDA and CDR2 as SQIVND (reference sequence). Trimming stripped 0 bases from V and 4 bases from J, with 12 bases between. The CDR3 coding sequence is TGTGCCAGTAGTATAGATCTGGACAGAAGCTATGGCTACACCTTC. Its protein is CASSIDLDRSYGYTF.

This clonotype was found many times. The chain couples TRBV7-2 to TRBJ2-2; D is undetermined. The CDR3 has 14 amino acids. Germline values: CDR1 SGHTA, CDR2 FQGNSA. V lost 4 bases, J lost 6 bases, and 12 bases lay in between. In nucleotides, the CDR3 is TGTGCCAGCAGCTCCCAACGATCCTCCGGGGAGCTGTTTTTT. Encoded protein: CASSSQRSSGELFF.

The table lists this clonotype with many counts. The chain joins TRBV20-1 to TRBJ2-7, with D perhaps matching TRBD2 (6 bases). In germline, CDR1 is DFQATT, CDR2 SNEGSKA (reference sequence). V dropped 7 bases and J dropped 5 bases, with 15 bases sitting between them. The CDR3 totals 12 residues. The CDR3 here is CSGGGAKDEQYF. For the CDR3, the DNA is TGCAGTGGAGGAGGGGCCAAAGACGAGCAGTACTTC.

J is TRBJ2-1 and V is TRBV18; tentatively, D is TRBD2 (5 bases). CDR3 length: 16 residues. The V gene lost 1 base and the J gene lost 1 base, with 11 bases spanning the gap. Germline CDR1 KGHSH, CDR2 LQKENI. The CDR3 DNA reads TGTGCCAGCTCACCACTCCCACCGGGGTCCTACAATGAGCAGTTCTTC. Its protein is CASSPLPPGSYNEQFF.

This clonotype was observed at least ten times. CDR3 residues: CASRPNPGQGKETQYF. The CDR3 DNA reads as TGTGCCAGCAGACCCAATCCGGGACAGGGGAAAGAGACCCAGTACTTC. The chain employs TRBV6-2 or TRBV6-3 and TRBJ2-5, with 10 nucleotides matching TRBD1. The CDR3 runs 16 residues. Trimming cost V 6 bases and J 3 bases; bases outside gene matches: 10. The germline V gene has CDR1 MNHEY and CDR2 SVGEGT.

This clonotype was seen only a few times. The J gene is TRBJ2-7, the V gene TRBV30; 7 nucleotides align to TRBD2. The CDR3 length is 12 residues. From germline, CDR1 is GTSNPN and CDR2 SVGIG (reference sequence). V gave up 4 bases and J gave up 7 bases; unmatched junction bases: 7. As DNA, the CDR3 is TGTGCCTGGAAAGGAAGCGGGGTAGAGCAGTACTTC. Translation: CAWKGSGVEQYF.

With regard to this clonotype: A single base separates this from a much larger clone, so it may be a read error. The conserved phenylalanine or tryptophan is not found at the CDR3 terminus, so this likely reflects a read error. The rearrangement joins TRBV20-1 to TRBJ2-7; D unresolved. Germline V gives CDR1 DFQATT, CDR2 SNEGSKA (reference sequence). The V and J ends lost 6 bases and 2 bases respectively, with 14 bases between them. There are 13 residues in the CDR3. The CDR3 DNA reads as TGCAGTGCCCACCAACAGTTTACCTACGAGCAGTACTAC. Protein: CSAHQQFTYEQYY.